Presented here are 13 T cell receptor beta chains from one specimen sequenced in a study of blood T cell repertoires in COVID-19. The assay was immunoSEQ multiplex PCR, and TCRdb's table has in-frame clones only and misses some. The sample includes 200,000 to 300,000 clones, more than 75% seen only once; the top ten take about 5%. Sequenced sample: peripheral blood. The receptor source for this set is a woman aged 55-69 years with COVID-19, enrolled during active disease.

The chain links TRBV7-8 to TRBJ1-5; D call uncertain. The germline CDR1 and CDR2 sequences are SGHVS and FQNEAQ. The CDR3 runs 14 residues. The V and J ends lost 1 base and 6 bases respectively, with 10 bases between them. In DNA, the CDR3 is TGTGCCAGCAGCTTAGAGAGGGTTGCTCAGCCCCAGCATTTT. Its protein is CASSLERVAQPQHF. The full variable domain, in which reference TRBV7-8 and TRBJ1-5 provide the parts outside the CDR3, is GAGVSQSPRYKVAKRGQDVALRCDPISGHVSLFWYQQALGQGPEFLTYFQNEAQLDKSGLPSDRFFAERPEGSVSTLKIQRTQQEDSAVYLCASSLERVAQPQHFGDGTRLSIL.

This clone was seen a single time. V and J are TRBV30 and TRBJ2-2; unclear D gene. This CDR3 region has 11 residues. Trimming took 8 bases from V and 6 from J, leaving 10 bases between them. CDR1 GTSNPN and CDR2 SVGIG come from the germline V gene (reference sequence). CDR3 nucleotide sequence: TGTGCCCGTGCCGAGGCCGGGGAGCTGTTTTTT. It encodes CARAEAGELFF. Supplemented by reference TRBV30 and TRBJ2-2, the full variable domain reads SQTIHQWPATLVQPVGSPLSLECTVEGTSNPNLYWYRQAAGRGLQLLFYSVGIGQISSEVPQNLSASRPQDRQFILSSKKLLLSDSGFYLCARAEAGELFFGEGSRLTVL.

This rearrangement joins TRBV7-3 to TRBJ1-1, with D maybe TRBD1 (5 bases). This CDR3 has 17 residues. Germline CDR1 is SGHTA and CDR2 is FQGTGA. V lost 1 base and J 6 bases, leaving 21 bases between the germline ends. CDR3 nucleotide sequence: TGTGCCAGCAGCTTAAAGGGGAGGGGACGGGGCTGGGCTGAAGCTTTCTTT. Encoded protein: CASSLKGRGRGWAEAFF.

The genes are TRBV28 and TRBJ1-5; 8 nucleotides agree with TRBD1. The germline V gene has CDR1 MDHEN and CDR2 SYDVKM. After removal of 6 bases from V and 7 bases from J, the junction contained 11 bases not matched to a gene. The CDR3 is 15 amino acids. The CDR3 region has the DNA TGTGCCAGCAGGTCCCGACAGGGGATGACCCAGCCCCAGCATTTT. Residues: CASRSRQGMTQPQHF.

This clone was seen a few times. The chain joins TRBV5-5 to TRBJ1-5, with D possibly TRBD1 on 5 matching bases. The CDR3 consists of 16 residues. CDR1 and CDR2 from the germline V gene are SGHKS and YYEKEE (reference sequence). V dropped 4 bases and J dropped 0 bases, with 14 bases sitting between them. The CDR3 sequence is CASSPSGAYSNQPQHF. The CDR3 DNA reads as TGTGCCAGCAGCCCCTCTGGGGCTTATAGCAATCAGCCCCAGCATTTT.

The chain carries TRBV3-1 (or the pseudogene TRBV3-2) and TRBJ1-1; unclear D gene. CDR3 length: 15 residues. V gave up 1 base and J gave up 0 bases, with 9 bases separating them. Per germline, CDR1 LGHDT and CDR2 YNNKEL (reference sequence). The CDR3 coding sequence is TGTGCCAGCAGCCAAGTACACGCCATGAACACTGAAGCTTTCTTT. This gives the protein CASSQVHAMNTEAFF.

The chain recombines TRBV15 with TRBJ2-2; D possibly corresponds to TRBD1 (6 bases). The germline CDR1 and CDR2 sequences are LNHNV and YYDKDF (reference sequence). The CDR3 contains 19 residues. The V end was cut by 1 base, the J end by 0 bases, with 18 bases between. CDR3 nucleotides: TGTGCCACCAGCAGAGGGATTGCCCGCAGGGGTTCGAACACCGGGGAGCTGTTTTTT. Its protein product is CATSRGIARRGSNTGELFF.

Regarding this clone: The same CDR3 is also encoded by other DNA sequences in this sample. The chain is built from TRBV6-1 and TRBJ1-5; the match to TRBD1 covers 7 bases. Trimming at V came to 2 bases and at J to 6 bases, leaving 4 bases not matched to a gene. Germline V gene lookup returns CDR1 MNHNS and CDR2 SASEGT. The CDR3 covers 14 residues. The CDR3 sequence: CASSERQGGQPQHF. DNA of the CDR3: TGTGCCAGCAGTGAAAGACAGGGAGGTCAGCCCCAGCATTTT.

V usage is TRBV9 and J usage is TRBJ1-4; D gene ambiguous. CDR3 length: 15 amino acids. V was cut by 2 bases and J by 0 bases, with 8 bases left in between. Germline CDR1 reads SGDLS; CDR2 reads YYNGEE. The CDR3 is CASSVAPATNEKLFF. DNA for the CDR3: TGTGCCAGCAGCGTGGCACCCGCAACTAATGAAAAACTGTTTTTT.

The V gene is TRBV10-3, the J gene TRBJ2-2; 16 bases are a match to TRBD2. The CDR3 spans 18 residues. Losses at the gene ends were 5 bases for V and 2 bases for J; bases not matched to a gene: 5. Germline V gives CDR1 ENHRY, CDR2 SYGVKD. CDR3 loop: CAISSGLAGGENTGELFF. In DNA, the CDR3 is TGTGCCATCAGTTCGGGACTAGCGGGAGGGGAAAACACCGGGGAGCTGTTTTTT.

The gene calls are TRBV6-5 and TRBJ1-1; no firm D call. Trimming pared 1 base from V and 7 bases from J, leaving 10 bases between. The CDR3 spans 13 residues. Germline-derived CDR1 and CDR2 are MNHEY and SVGAGI. The CDR3 region is CASSYFVGVEAFF. CDR3 DNA sequence: TGTGCCAGCAGTTACTTCGTTGGAGTTGAAGCTTTCTTT.

This rearrangement joins TRBV7-8 to TRBJ1-5; D is possibly TRBD1 (5 bases). There are 17 residues in the CDR3. Germline CDR1 SGHVS, CDR2 FQNEAQ. V was shortened by 5 bases and J by 6 bases, with 23 bases between the two germline ends. This CDR3 reads CASSRWVRGGTGQPQHF. The CDR3 DNA reads TGTGCCAGCAGCCGTTGGGTTCGGGGGGGGACGGGTCAGCCCCAGCATTTT.

The rearrangement uses TRBV6-6 and TRBJ1-3; 9 bases map to TRBD1. The length of the CDR3 is 15 residues. CDR1 and CDR2 (germline): MNHNY, SVGAGI (reference sequence). With 4 bases clipped from V and 4 bases from J, the junction kept 5 bases outside the gene matches. For the CDR3, the DNA is TGTGCCAGCAGTTCACAGGGGGCGAGGGGAAACACCATATATTTT. Its translation is CASSSQGARGNTIYF.